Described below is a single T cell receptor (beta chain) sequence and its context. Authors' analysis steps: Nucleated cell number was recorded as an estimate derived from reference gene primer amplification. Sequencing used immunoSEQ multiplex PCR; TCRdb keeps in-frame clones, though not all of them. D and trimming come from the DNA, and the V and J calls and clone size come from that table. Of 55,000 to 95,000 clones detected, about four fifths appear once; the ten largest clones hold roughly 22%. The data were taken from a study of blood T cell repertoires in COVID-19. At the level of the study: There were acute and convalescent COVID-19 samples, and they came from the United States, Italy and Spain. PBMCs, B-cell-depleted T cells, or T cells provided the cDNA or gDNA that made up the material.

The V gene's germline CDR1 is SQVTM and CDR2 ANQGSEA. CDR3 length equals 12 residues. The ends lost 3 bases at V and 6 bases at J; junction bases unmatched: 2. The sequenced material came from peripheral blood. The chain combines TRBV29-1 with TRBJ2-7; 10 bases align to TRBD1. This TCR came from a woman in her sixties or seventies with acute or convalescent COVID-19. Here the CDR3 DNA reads TGCAGCGTTGATGGGGACAGGGGCGAGCAGTACTTC. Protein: CSVDGDRGEQYF.